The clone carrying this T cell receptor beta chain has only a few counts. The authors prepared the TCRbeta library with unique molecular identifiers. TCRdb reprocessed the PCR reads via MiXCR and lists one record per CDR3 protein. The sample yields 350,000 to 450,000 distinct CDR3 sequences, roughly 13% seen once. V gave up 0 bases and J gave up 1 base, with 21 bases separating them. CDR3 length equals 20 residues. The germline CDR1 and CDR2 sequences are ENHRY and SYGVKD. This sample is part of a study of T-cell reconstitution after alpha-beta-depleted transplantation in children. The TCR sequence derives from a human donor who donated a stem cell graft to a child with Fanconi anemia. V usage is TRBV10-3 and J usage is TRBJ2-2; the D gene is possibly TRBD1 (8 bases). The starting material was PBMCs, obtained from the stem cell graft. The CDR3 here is CAISESRGQGGIRNTGELFF. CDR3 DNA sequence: TGTGCCATCAGTGAGTCCCGAGGACAGGGAGGGATAAGGAACACCGGGGAGCTGTTTTTT.